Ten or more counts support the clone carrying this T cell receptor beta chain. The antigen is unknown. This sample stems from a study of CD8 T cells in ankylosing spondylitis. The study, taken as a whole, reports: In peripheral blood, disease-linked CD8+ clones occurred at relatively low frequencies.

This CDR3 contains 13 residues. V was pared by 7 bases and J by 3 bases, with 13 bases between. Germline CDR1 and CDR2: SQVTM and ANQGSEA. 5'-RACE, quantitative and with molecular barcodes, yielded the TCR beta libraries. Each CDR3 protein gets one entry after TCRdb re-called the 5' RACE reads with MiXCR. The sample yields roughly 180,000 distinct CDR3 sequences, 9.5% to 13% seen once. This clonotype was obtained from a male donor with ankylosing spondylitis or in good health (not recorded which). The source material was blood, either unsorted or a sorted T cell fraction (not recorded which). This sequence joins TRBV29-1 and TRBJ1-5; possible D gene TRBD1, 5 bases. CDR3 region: CSATSRDNQPQHF. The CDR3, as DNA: TGCAGCGCCACATCCAGGGACAATCAGCCCCAGCATTTT.